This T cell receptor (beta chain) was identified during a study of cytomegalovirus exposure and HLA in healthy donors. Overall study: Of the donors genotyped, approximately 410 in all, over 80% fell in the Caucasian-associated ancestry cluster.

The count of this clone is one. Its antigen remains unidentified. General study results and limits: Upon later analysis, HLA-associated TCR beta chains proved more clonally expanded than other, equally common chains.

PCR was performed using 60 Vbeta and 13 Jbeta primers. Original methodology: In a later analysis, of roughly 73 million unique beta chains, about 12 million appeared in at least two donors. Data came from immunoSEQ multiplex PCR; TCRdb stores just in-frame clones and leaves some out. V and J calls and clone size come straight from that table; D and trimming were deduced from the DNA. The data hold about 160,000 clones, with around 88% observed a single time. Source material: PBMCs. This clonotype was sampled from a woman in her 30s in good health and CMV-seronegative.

DNA of the CDR3: TGTGCCAGTAGTATACTTAGCGGGAGAGGCACCGGGGAGCTGTTTTTT. Protein: CASSILSGRGTGELFF. The chain recombines TRBV19 with TRBJ2-2, with 9 nucleotides matching TRBD2. Trimming took 2 bases from V and 4 from J; bases not matched to a gene: 5. In germline, CDR1 is LNHDA, CDR2 SQIVND (reference sequence). The length of the CDR3 is 16 residues.